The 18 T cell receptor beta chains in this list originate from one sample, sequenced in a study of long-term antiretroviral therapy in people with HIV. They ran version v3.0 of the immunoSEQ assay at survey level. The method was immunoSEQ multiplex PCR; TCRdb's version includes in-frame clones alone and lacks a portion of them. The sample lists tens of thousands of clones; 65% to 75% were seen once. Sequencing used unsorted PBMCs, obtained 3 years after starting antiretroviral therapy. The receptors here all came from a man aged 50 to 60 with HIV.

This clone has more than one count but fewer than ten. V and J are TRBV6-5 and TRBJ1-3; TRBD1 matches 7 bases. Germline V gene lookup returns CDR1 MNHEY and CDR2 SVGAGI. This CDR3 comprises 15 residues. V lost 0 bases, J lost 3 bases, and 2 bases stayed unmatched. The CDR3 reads CASSYSGTVGNTIYF. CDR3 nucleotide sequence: TGTGCCAGCAGTTACTCCGGGACAGTTGGAAACACCATATATTTT.

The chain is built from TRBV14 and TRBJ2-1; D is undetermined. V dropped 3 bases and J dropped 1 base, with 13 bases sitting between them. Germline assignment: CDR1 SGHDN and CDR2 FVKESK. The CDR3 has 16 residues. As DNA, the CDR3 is TGTGCCAGCAGCCAGTATAACTCCGTATCCTACAATGAGCAGTTCTTC. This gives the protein CASSQYNSVSYNEQFF.

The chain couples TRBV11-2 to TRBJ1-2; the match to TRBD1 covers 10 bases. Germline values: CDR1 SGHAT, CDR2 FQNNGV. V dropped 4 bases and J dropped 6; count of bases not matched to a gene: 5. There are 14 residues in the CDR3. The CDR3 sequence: CASSYYGQGDGYTF. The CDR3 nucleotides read TGTGCCAGCAGCTACTACGGACAGGGGGATGGCTACACCTTC. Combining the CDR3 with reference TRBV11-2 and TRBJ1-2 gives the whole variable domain EAGVAQSPRYKIIEKRQSVAFWCNPISGHATLYWYQQILGQGPKLLIQFQNNGVVDDSQLPKDRFSAERLKGVDSTLKIQPAKLEDSAVYLCASSYYGQGDGYTFGSGTRLTVV.

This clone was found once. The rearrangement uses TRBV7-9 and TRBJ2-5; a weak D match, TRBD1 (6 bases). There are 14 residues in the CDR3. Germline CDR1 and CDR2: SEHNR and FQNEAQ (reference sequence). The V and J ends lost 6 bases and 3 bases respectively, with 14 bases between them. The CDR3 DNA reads TGTGCCAGCAGGGAACCAGGGGCAGAAGAGACCCAGTACTTC. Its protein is CASREPGAEETQYF.

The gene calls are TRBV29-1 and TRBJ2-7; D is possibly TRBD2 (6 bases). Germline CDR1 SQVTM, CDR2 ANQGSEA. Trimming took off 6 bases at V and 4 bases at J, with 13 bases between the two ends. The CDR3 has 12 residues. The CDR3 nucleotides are TGCAGCGTGGGTGACGGGGGATACGAGCAGTACTTC. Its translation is CSVGDGGYEQYF.

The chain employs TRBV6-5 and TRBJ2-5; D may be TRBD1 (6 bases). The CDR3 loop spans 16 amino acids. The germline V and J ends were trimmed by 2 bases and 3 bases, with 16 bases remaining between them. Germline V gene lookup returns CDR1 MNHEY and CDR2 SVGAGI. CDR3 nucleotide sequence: TGTGCCAGCAGTTACGTTGGACAGTCTCCCGAAGAGACCCAGTACTTC. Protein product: CASSYVGQSPEETQYF.

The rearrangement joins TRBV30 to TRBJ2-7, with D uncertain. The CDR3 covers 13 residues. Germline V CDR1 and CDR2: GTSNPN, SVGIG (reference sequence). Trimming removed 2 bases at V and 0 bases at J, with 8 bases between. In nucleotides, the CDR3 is TGTGCCTGGAGTAGACCGAGCTCCTACGAGCAGTACTTC. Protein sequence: CAWSRPSSYEQYF.

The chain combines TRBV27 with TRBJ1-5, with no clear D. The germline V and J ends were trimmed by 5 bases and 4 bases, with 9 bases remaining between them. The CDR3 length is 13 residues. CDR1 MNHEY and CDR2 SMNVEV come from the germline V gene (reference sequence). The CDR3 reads CASSPSFNQPQHF. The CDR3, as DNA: TGTGCCAGCAGTCCTTCCTTTAATCAGCCCCAGCATTTT.

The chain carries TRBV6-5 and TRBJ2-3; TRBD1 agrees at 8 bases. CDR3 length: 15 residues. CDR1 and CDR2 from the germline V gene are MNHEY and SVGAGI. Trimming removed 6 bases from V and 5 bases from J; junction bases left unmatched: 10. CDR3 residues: CASRGQVIGEDTQYF. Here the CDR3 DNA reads TGTGCCAGCAGGGGACAGGTAATTGGTGAAGATACGCAGTATTTT.

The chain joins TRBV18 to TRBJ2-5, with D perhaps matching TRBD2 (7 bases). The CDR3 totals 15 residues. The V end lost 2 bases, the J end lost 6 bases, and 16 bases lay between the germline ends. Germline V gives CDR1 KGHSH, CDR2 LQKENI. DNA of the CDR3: TGTGCCAGCTCACCATCAGGGGAGGGTAAAAAGACCCAGTACTTC. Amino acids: CASSPSGEGKKTQYF. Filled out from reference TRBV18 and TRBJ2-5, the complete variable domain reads NAGVMQNPRHLVRRRGQEARLRCSPMKGHSHVYWYRQLPEEGLKFMVYLQKENIIDESGMPKERFSAEFPKEGPSILRIQQVVRGDSAAYFCASSPSGEGKKTQYFGPGTRLLVL.

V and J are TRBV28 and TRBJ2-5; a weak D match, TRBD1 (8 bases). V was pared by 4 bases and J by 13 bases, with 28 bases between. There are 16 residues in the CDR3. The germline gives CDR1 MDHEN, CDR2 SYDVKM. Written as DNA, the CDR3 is TGTGCCAGCAGTTCCCAGGGGGCGGTGAGGGAGGGACTCGGGTACTTC. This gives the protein CASSSQGAVREGLGYF.

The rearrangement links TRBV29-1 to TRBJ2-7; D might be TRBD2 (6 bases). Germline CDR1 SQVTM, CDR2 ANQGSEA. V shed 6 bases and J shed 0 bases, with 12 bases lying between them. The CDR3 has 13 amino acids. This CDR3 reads CSVYSGDSYEQYF. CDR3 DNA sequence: TGCAGCGTCTATAGCGGAGACTCCTACGAGCAGTACTTC.

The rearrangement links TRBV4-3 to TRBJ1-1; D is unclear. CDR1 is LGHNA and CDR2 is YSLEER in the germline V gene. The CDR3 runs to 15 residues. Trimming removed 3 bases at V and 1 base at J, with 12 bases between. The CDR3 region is CASSQAASKNTEAFF. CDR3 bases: TGCGCCAGCAGCCAGGCAGCCTCAAAGAACACTGAAGCTTTCTTT.

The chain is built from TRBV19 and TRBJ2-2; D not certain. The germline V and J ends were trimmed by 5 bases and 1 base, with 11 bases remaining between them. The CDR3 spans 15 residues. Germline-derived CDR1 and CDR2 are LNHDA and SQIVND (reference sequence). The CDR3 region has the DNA TGTGCCAGTAGTGGCGGATGGAGGAACACCGGGGAGCTGTTTTTT. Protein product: CASSGGWRNTGELFF.

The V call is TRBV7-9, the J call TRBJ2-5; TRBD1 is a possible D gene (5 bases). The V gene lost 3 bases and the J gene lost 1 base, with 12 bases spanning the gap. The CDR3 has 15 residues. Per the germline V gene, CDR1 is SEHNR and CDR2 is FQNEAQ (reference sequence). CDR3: CASSLRQGFQETQYF. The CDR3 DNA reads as TGTGCCAGCAGCTTGCGGCAGGGATTCCAAGAGACCCAGTACTTC.

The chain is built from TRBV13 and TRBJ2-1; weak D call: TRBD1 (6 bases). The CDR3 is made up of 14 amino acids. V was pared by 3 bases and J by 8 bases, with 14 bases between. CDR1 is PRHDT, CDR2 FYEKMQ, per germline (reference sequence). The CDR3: CASSFSGAGDEQFF. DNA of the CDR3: TGTGCCAGCAGCTTTTCAGGGGCGGGCGATGAGCAGTTCTTC.

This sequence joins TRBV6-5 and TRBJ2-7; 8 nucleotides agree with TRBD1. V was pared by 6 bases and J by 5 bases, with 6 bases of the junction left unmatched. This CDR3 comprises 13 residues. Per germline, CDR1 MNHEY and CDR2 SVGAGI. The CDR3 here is CASRLTGEHEQYF. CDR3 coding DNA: TGTGCCAGCAGACTGACAGGGGAACACGAGCAGTACTTC.

CDR3 sequence: CAWSGGEGTDTQYF. CDR3 nucleotides: TGTGCCTGGAGTGGGGGGGAGGGGACAGATACGCAGTATTTT. V and J are TRBV30 and TRBJ2-3, with TRBD2 matching over 7 bases. The CDR3 length is 14 residues. The germline CDR1 and CDR2 sequences are GTSNPN and SVGIG (reference sequence). V trimming: 1 base; J trimming: 3 bases; junction bases outside the gene matches: 4.